This TCR beta chain came from a study of T cells expressing NK-cell markers. The CDR3 extends over 17 amino acids. Germline V lookup: CDR1 ENHRY, CDR2 SYGVKD. Using the 5' RACE reads, TCRdb records one entry per CDR3 protein without DNA. Recorded for this sample: 500,000 to 600,000 distinct CDR3 sequences. This receptor was taken from a man aged 18 to 35 in good health. The specimen was blood T cells: a sorted CD56 or NKG2C T cell subset, CD4+ or CD8+ T cells, or bulk PBMC T cells (not recorded which). The V and J genes are TRBV10-3 and TRBJ2-7; with no DNA, the TCRdb D assignment of TRBD2 cannot be verified. This chain's CDR3 is CAISESRTSGIPYEQYF.